The sequence of this TCR beta chain was determined in a study of vaccination and CD4 T cells after COVID-19. The wider study: Post-COVID samples were collected a median 101 days following diagnosis, spanning 35 to 161. Stimulation of cells relied on overlapping spike peptides derived from SARS-CoV-2, HCoV-NL63, HCoV-OC43 and HCoV-229E. Study-wide points: Researchers report that 304 of 307 vaccine-specific clones in convalescent patients proved spike mono-reactive.

Losses at the gene ends were 8 bases for V and 7 bases for J; bases not matched to a gene: 11. This CDR3 region has 13 residues. CDR1 and CDR2 (germline): SQVTM, ANQGSEA. Treatment: roughly 10-day PBMC culture with coronavirus spike peptide pools or control peptides (ViraFEST assay). At days 3 and 7, half the medium was exchanged for fresh IL-2 medium. This clonotype was counted a few times. Its antigen is undetermined. Oncomine TCR Beta short-read sequencing was applied to DNA from cultured CD4+ T cells. TCRdb used MiXCR to reprocess the PCR reads, holding one entry per CDR3 protein. The repertoire has some 14,000 distinct CDR3 sequences, approximately 40% of them found once; the top ten carry just under 9.5%.

Specimen: CD4+ T cells from blood, cultured in vitro. The receptor was derived from a human donor who had recovered from COVID-19. The chain combines TRBV29-1 with TRBJ2-7, with 10 bases matching TRBD1. CDR3: CSILRQGAREQYF. As DNA, the CDR3 is TGCAGCATACTTCGACAGGGGGCGAGGGAGCAGTACTTC.